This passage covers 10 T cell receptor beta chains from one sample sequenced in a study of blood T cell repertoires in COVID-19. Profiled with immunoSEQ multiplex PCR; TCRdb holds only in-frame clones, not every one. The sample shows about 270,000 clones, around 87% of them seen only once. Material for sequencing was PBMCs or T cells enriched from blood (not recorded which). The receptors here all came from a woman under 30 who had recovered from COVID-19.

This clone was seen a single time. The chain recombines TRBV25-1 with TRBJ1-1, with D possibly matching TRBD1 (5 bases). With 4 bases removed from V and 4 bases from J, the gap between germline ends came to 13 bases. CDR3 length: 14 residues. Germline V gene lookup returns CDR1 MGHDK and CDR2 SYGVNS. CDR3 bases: TGTGCCAGCAGTGGGGTTCAGGGTGCCACTGAAGCTTTCTTT. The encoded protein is CASSGVQGATEAFF.

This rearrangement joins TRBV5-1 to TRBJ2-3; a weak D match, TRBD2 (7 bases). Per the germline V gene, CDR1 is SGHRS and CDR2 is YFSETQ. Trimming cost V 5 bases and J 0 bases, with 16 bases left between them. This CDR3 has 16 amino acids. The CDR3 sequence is CASRAGGAASTDTQYF. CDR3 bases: TGCGCCAGCAGAGCTGGGGGGGCCGCTAGCACAGATACGCAGTATTTT. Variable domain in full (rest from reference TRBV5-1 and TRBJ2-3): KAGVTQTPRYLIKTRGQQVTLSCSPISGHRSVSWYQQTPGQGLQFLFEYFSETQRNKGNFPGRFSGRQFSNSRSEMNVSTLELGDSALYLCASRAGGAASTDTQYFGPGTRLTVL.

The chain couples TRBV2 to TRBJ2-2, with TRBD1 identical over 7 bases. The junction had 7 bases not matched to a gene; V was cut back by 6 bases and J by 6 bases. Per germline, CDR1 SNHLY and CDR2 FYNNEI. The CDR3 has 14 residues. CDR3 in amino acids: CASRPGQKAGELFF. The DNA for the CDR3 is TGTGCCAGCAGGCCGGGACAGAAAGCCGGGGAGCTGTTTTTT.

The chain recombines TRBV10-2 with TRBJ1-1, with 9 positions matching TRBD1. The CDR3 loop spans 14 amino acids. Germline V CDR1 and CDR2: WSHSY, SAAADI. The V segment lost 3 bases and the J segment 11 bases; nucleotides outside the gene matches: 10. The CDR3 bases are TGCGCCAGCAGTGATACATCCGGGACAGGGTATGCTTTCTTT. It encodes CASSDTSGTGYAFF.

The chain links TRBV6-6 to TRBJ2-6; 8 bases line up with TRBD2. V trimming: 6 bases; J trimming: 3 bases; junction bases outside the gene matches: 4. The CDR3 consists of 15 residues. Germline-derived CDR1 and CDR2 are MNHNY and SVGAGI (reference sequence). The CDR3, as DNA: TGTGCCAGCAGCCCGGGAGGGAGTGGGGCCAACGTCCTGACTTTC. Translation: CASSPGGSGANVLTF.

CDR3 amino acids: CASSHGPSYEQYF. Written as DNA, the CDR3 is TGTGCCAGCAGCCACGGTCCCTCCTACGAGCAGTACTTC. This chain joins TRBV3-1 (or the pseudogene TRBV3-2) and TRBJ2-7, with D unresolved. CDR3 length: 13 residues. Germline CDR1 LGHDT, CDR2 YNNKEL (reference sequence). V was shortened by 3 bases and J by 0 bases, with 6 bases between the two germline ends.

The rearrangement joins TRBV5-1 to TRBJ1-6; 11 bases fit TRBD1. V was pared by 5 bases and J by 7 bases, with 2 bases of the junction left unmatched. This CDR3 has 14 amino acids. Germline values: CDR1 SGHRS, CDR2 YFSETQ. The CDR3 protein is CASSWDRGNSPLHF. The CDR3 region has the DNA TGCGCCAGCAGTTGGGACAGGGGGAATTCACCCCTCCACTTT. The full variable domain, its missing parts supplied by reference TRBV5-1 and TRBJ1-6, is KAGVTQTPRYLIKTRGQQVTLSCSPISGHRSVSWYQQTPGQGLQFLFEYFSETQRNKGNFPGRFSGRQFSNSRSEMNVSTLELGDSALYLCASSWDRGNSPLHFGNGTRLTVT.

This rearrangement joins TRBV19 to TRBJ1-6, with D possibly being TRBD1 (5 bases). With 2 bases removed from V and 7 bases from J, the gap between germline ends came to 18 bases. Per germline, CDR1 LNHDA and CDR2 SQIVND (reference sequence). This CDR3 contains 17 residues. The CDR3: CASSINPGFRNNSPLHF. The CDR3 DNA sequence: TGTGCCAGTAGTATAAACCCAGGGTTTCGTAACAATTCACCCCTCCACTTT.

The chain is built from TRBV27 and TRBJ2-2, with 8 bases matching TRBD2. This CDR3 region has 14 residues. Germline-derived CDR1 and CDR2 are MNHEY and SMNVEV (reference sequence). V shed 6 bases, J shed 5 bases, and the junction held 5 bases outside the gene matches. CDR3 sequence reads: CASSPRGGTGELFF. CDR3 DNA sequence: TGTGCCAGCAGCCCCCGGGGGGGGACCGGGGAGCTGTTTTTT.

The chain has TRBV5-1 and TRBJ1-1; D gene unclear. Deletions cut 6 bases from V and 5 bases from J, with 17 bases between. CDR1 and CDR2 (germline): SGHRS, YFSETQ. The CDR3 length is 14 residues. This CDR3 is CASNPDRGGTEAFF. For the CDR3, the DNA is TGCGCCAGCAACCCTGATCGGGGTGGTACTGAAGCTTTCTTT. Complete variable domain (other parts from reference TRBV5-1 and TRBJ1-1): KAGVTQTPRYLIKTRGQQVTLSCSPISGHRSVSWYQQTPGQGLQFLFEYFSETQRNKGNFPGRFSGRQFSNSRSEMNVSTLELGDSALYLCASNPDRGGTEAFFGQGTRLTVV.